The rows below give T cell receptor beta chains drawn from one sample of a study of regulatory T cells in long-lasting Graves disease. TCRdb reprocessed the multiplex PCR reads via MiXCR and lists one record per CDR3 protein. In the table there are some 450,000 distinct CDR3 sequences, around 17% of which are singletons. A further study also used this sample, focusing on T cells in Graves' hyperthyroidism and ophthalmopathy.

Source: peripheral blood mononuclear cells (PBMCs), taken at new diagnosis, from a patient treated with antithyroid drugs. All receptors derive from a young woman with Graves disease. The CDR3 runs from the conserved cysteine through the conserved F or W. The D gene is left open where the match is weak. For some rows the clone size is stated as once, few or many, or as a class when expanded; others skip it.

v_call: TRBV11-2; clone_size: many; d_call: .; j_call: TRBJ2-3; cdr3_aa: CASSHRLDADTQYF; cdr3_nt: TGTGCCAGCAGCCACCGACTAGACGCAGATACGCAGTATTTT
v_call: TRBV7-2; clone_size: few; d_call: TRBD2; j_call: TRBJ2-3; cdr3_aa: CASSTRLAGDSDTQYF; cdr3_nt: TGTGCCAGCAGCACCCGACTAGCGGGAGATTCAGATACGCAGTATTTT
v_call: TRBV20-1; clone_size: many; d_call: .; j_call: TRBJ1-2; cdr3_aa: CSAIKEFGGYTF; cdr3_nt: TGCAGTGCTATAAAAGAGTTCGGGGGCTACACCTTC
v_call: TRBV4-3; clone_size: few; d_call: TRBD2; j_call: TRBJ2-1; cdr3_aa: CASSQDPVGGSSYNEQFF; cdr3_nt: TGCGCCAGCAGCCAAGATCCTGTGGGAGGGAGCTCCTACAATGAGCAGTTCTTC
v_call: TRBV18; clone_size: .; d_call: TRBD1; j_call: TRBJ2-6; cdr3_aa: CASSIRQGRKSGANVLTF; cdr3_nt: TGTGCCAGCTCTATCAGACAGGGACGGAAGTCTGGGGCCAACGTCCTGACTTTC
v_call: TRBV7-2; clone_size: few; d_call: .; j_call: TRBJ2-7; cdr3_aa: CASSLGWGGTEGYEQYF; cdr3_nt: TGTGCCAGCAGCTTAGGCTGGGGAGGGACAGAAGGCTACGAGCAGTACTTC
v_call: TRBV6-1; clone_size: .; d_call: .; j_call: TRBJ2-7; cdr3_aa: CASNPRTAYEQYF; cdr3_nt: TGTGCCAGCAACCCCCGGACAGCCTACGAGCAGTACTTC
v_call: TRBV18; clone_size: many; d_call: .; j_call: TRBJ2-3; cdr3_aa: CASSPAEGSDTQYF; cdr3_nt: TGTGCCAGCTCCCCAGCAGAGGGGTCAGATACGCAGTATTTT
v_call: TRBV15; clone_size: many; d_call: .; j_call: TRBJ2-5; cdr3_aa: CATSRGSWAVQETQYF; cdr3_nt: TGTGCCACCAGCAGAGGTAGTTGGGCGGTCCAAGAGACCCAGTACTTC
v_call: TRBV3-1; clone_size: few; d_call: TRBD2; j_call: TRBJ2-2; cdr3_aa: CASSLGLAGETGELFF; cdr3_nt: TGTGCCAGCAGCCTTGGACTAGCGGGAGAGACCGGGGAGCTGTTTTTT
v_call: TRBV10-3; clone_size: many; d_call: .; j_call: TRBJ1-4; cdr3_aa: CAISPGRSNEKLFF; cdr3_nt: TGTGCCATCAGTCCGGGACGGTCAAATGAAAAACTGTTTTTT
v_call: TRBV20-1; clone_size: many; d_call: TRBD2; j_call: TRBJ2-1; cdr3_aa: CSARGLAAEFF; cdr3_nt: TGCAGTGCTAGAGGGCTAGCGGCCGAGTTCTTC
v_call: TRBV24-1; clone_size: many; d_call: TRBD1; j_call: TRBJ2-7; cdr3_aa: CATSGGQGASEQYF; cdr3_nt: TGTGCCACCAGTGGGGGACAGGGGGCTTCCGAGCAGTACTTC
v_call: TRBV6-5; clone_size: many; d_call: .; j_call: TRBJ2-3; cdr3_aa: CASSFEGGTDTQYF; cdr3_nt: TGTGCCAGCAGTTTTGAGGGAGGCACAGATACGCAGTATTTT
v_call: TRBV7-8; clone_size: many; d_call: TRBD2; j_call: TRBJ2-7; cdr3_aa: CASSPEGGRANEQYF; cdr3_nt: TGTGCCAGCAGCCCCGAGGGAGGGAGGGCCAACGAGCAGTACTTC
v_call: TRBV29-1; clone_size: many; d_call: TRBD2; j_call: TRBJ2-3; cdr3_aa: CSVERLAGGTDTQYF; cdr3_nt: TGCAGCGTTGAGCGGCTAGCGGGGGGCACAGATACGCAGTATTTT
v_call: TRBV7-2; clone_size: .; d_call: TRBD1; j_call: TRBJ1-5; cdr3_aa: CASSLQTGANQPQHF; cdr3_nt: TGTGCCAGCAGCTTACAAACAGGGGCCAATCAGCCCCAGCATTTT
v_call: TRBV19; clone_size: few; d_call: TRBD1; j_call: TRBJ2-7; cdr3_aa: CASSIAGQASYEQYF; cdr3_nt: TGTGCCAGTAGTATAGCGGGACAGGCCTCCTACGAGCAGTACTTC
v_call: TRBV5-6; clone_size: .; d_call: .; j_call: TRBJ2-7; cdr3_aa: CASSFFDGYEQYF; cdr3_nt: TGTGCCAGCAGCTTTTTTGACGGCTACGAGCAGTACTTC
v_call: TRBV7-9; clone_size: many; d_call: .; j_call: TRBJ1-4; cdr3_aa: CASSARLRATNEKLFF; cdr3_nt: TGTGCCAGCAGCGCAAGACTGAGAGCAACTAATGAAAAACTGTTTTTT
v_call: TRBV10-1; clone_size: few; d_call: .; j_call: TRBJ2-3; cdr3_aa: CASSERRTTDTQYF; cdr3_nt: TGCGCCAGCAGTGAGCGGAGAACCACAGATACGCAGTATTTT
v_call: TRBV20-1; clone_size: many; d_call: .; j_call: TRBJ1-4; cdr3_aa: CSARDSGAGEKLFF; cdr3_nt: TGCAGTGCTAGAGATTCCGGGGCGGGCGAAAAACTGTTTTTT
v_call: TRBV20-1; clone_size: .; d_call: .; j_call: TRBJ2-7; cdr3_aa: CSANGGPLDEQYF; cdr3_nt: TGCAGTGCTAACGGAGGCCCTCTGGACGAGCAGTACTTC
v_call: TRBV28; clone_size: .; d_call: .; j_call: TRBJ1-1; cdr3_aa: CASSTPPTGLVEAFF; cdr3_nt: TGTGCCAGCAGTACCCCTCCAACAGGGTTGGTTGAAGCTTTCTTT
v_call: TRBV29-1; clone_size: many; d_call: TRBD1; j_call: TRBJ2-3; cdr3_aa: CSVSYRGIDTQYF; cdr3_nt: TGCAGCGTCAGTTACAGGGGCATAGATACGCAGTATTTT
v_call: TRBV6-1; clone_size: few; d_call: TRBD2; j_call: TRBJ2-5; cdr3_aa: CASSVLAAEETQYF; cdr3_nt: TGTGCCAGCAGTGTACTAGCGGCCGAAGAGACCCAGTACTTC
v_call: TRBV5-1; clone_size: .; d_call: .; j_call: TRBJ1-2; cdr3_aa: CASTLSQGGVVNGYTF; cdr3_nt: TGCGCCAGCACGCTGTCACAGGGAGGGGTAGTGAATGGCTACACCTTC
v_call: TRBV11-2; clone_size: many; d_call: TRBD2; j_call: TRBJ2-2; cdr3_aa: CASSFGLAGGPRELFF; cdr3_nt: TGTGCCAGCAGCTTCGGACTAGCGGGAGGGCCCCGGGAGCTGTTTTTT
v_call: TRBV28; clone_size: many; d_call: .; j_call: TRBJ2-1; cdr3_aa: CASSYVMGPNGAEQFF; cdr3_nt: TGTGCCAGCAGTTATGTGATGGGACCCAATGGCGCTGAGCAGTTCTTC
v_call: TRBV7-2; clone_size: many; d_call: .; j_call: TRBJ2-7; cdr3_aa: CASSLDTALGSYEQYF; cdr3_nt: TGTGCCAGCAGCTTAGATACTGCCCTAGGGTCCTACGAGCAGTACTTC
v_call: TRBV20-1; clone_size: many; d_call: TRBD2; j_call: TRBJ2-1; cdr3_aa: CSAPGTSGSSSYNEQFF; cdr3_nt: TGCAGTGCGCCCGGGACTAGCGGGAGTAGTTCCTACAATGAGCAGTTCTTC
v_call: TRBV6-1; clone_size: many; d_call: .; j_call: TRBJ1-1; cdr3_aa: CASSRGGYTEAFF; cdr3_nt: TGTGCCAGCAGCCGCGGGGGTTACACTGAAGCTTTCTTT
v_call: TRBV10-2; clone_size: many; d_call: TRBD2; j_call: TRBJ2-7; cdr3_aa: CATLSREEYEQYF; cdr3_nt: TGCGCCACTCTCTCGCGGGAGGAGTACGAGCAGTACTTC
v_call: TRBV6-1; clone_size: many; d_call: TRBD1; j_call: TRBJ2-1; cdr3_aa: CASGGQGSYNEQFF; cdr3_nt: TGTGCCAGCGGGGGACAGGGCTCCTACAATGAGCAGTTCTTC
v_call: TRBV30; clone_size: many; d_call: .; j_call: TRBJ1-1; cdr3_aa: CAWSVPRQSNGAFF; cdr3_nt: TGTGCCTGGAGTGTACCGCGACAATCGAACGGCGCTTTCTTT
v_call: TRBV29-1; clone_size: few; d_call: TRBD2; j_call: TRBJ2-7; cdr3_aa: CSVGGGVTSGPEQYF; cdr3_nt: TGCAGCGTTGGGGGGGGCGTGACTAGCGGCCCCGAGCAGTACTTC
v_call: TRBV11-2; clone_size: .; d_call: TRBD1; j_call: TRBJ2-2; cdr3_aa: CASSEGQYTGELFF; cdr3_nt: TGTGCCAGCAGCGAGGGACAGTACACCGGGGAGCTGTTTTTT
v_call: TRBV28; clone_size: many; d_call: .; j_call: TRBJ2-7; cdr3_aa: CASSFFLGVSYEQYF; cdr3_nt: TGTGCCAGCAGTTTTTTTTTAGGGGTGTCCTACGAGCAGTACTTC
v_call: TRBV20-1; clone_size: many; d_call: .; j_call: TRBJ1-3; cdr3_aa: CSAHDPGGNTIYF; cdr3_nt: TGCAGTGCCCACGACCCTGGGGGAAACACCATATATTTT
v_call: TRBV11-2; clone_size: .; d_call: TRBD2; j_call: TRBJ2-3; cdr3_aa: CASSPGRSGSFGDTQYF; cdr3_nt: TGTGCCAGCAGCCCCGGGCGTAGCGGGAGCTTCGGAGATACGCAGTATTTT